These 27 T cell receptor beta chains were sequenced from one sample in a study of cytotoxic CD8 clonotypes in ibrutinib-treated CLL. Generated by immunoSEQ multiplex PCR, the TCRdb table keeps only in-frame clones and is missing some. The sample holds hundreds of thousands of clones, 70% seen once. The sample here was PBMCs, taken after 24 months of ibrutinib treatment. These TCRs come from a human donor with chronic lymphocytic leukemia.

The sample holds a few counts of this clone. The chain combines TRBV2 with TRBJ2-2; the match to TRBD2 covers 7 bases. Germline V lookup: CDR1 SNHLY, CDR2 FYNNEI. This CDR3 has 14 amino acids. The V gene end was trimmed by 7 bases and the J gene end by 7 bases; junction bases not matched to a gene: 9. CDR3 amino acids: CASKQLAEDGELFF. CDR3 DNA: TGTGCCAGCAAACAGCTAGCGGAGGACGGGGAGCTGTTTTTT.

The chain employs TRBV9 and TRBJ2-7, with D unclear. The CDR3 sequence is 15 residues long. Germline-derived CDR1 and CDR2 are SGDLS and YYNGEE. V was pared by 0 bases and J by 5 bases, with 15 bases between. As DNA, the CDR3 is TGTGCCAGCAGCGTAGACATTGGCCCTGAGGACGAGCAGTACTTC. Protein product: CASSVDIGPEDEQYF.

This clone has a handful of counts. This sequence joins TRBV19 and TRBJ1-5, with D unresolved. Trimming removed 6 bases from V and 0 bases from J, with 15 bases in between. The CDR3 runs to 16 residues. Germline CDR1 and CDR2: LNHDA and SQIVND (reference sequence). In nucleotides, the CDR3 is TGTGCCAGTAGCGAACAGAGGGCCTATAGCAATCAGCCCCAGCATTTT. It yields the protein CASSEQRAYSNQPQHF.

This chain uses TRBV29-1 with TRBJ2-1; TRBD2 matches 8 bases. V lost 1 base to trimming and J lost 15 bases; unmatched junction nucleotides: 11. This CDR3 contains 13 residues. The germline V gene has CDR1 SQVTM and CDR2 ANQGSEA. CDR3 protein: CSVEGREGRRTFF. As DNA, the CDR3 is TGCAGCGTTGAAGGACGGGAGGGCCGAAGGACGTTCTTC.

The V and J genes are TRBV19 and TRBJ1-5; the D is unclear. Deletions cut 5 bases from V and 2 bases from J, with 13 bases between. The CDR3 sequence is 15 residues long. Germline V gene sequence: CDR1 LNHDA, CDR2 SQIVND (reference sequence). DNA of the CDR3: TGTGCCAGTAGTGGAGGAGTCCTGGGCAATCAGCCCCAGCATTTT. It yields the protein CASSGGVLGNQPQHF. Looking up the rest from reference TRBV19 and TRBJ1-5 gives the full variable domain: DGGITQSPKYLFRKEGQNVTLSCEQNLNHDAMYWYRQDPGQGLRLIYYSQIVNDFQKGDIAEGYSVSREKKESFPLTVTSAQKNPTAFYLCASSGGVLGNQPQHFGDGTRLSIL.

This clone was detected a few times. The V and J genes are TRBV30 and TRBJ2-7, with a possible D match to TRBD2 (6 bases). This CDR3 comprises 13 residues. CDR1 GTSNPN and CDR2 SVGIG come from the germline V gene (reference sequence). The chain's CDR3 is CAFASGLYLEQYF. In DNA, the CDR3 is TGTGCTTTTGCCTCGGGACTCTATCTCGAGCAGTACTTC.

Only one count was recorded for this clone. Here the CDR3 reads CSLGDNEQFF. CDR3 in DNA: TGCAGCTTGGGAGACAATGAGCAGTTCTTC. J is TRBJ2-1 and V is TRBV29-1; perhaps TRBD2 as D (5 bases). This CDR3 has 10 residues. Germline CDR1 and CDR2: SQVTM and ANQGSEA. The germline V and J ends were trimmed by 8 bases and 5 bases, with 7 bases remaining between them.

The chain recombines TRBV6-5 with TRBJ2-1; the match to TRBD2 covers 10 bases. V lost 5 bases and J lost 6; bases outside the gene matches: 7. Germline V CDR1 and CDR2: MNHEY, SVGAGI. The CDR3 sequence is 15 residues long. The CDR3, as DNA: TGTGCCAGCAGTAAGCTAGCGGGGGCGCCCAATGAGCAGTTCTTC. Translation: CASSKLAGAPNEQFF.

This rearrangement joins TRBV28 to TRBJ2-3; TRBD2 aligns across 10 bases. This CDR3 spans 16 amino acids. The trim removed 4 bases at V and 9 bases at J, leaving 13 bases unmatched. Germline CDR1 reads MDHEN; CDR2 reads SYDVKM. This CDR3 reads CASSWSGRAYGGTQYF. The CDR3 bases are TGTGCCAGCAGTTGGAGCGGGAGGGCCTACGGCGGGACGCAGTATTTT.

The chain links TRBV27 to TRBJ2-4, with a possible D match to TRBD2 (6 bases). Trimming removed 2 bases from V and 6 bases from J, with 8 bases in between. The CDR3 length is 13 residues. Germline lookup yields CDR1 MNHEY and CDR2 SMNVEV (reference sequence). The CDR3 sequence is CASSLSGSNIQYF. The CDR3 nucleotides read TGTGCCAGCAGTTTAAGCGGGTCAAACATTCAGTACTTC.

The CDR3 DNA sequence: TGTGCCAGCAGCCCGGGGGTGGGCTTTATGAAGACGCAGTATTTT. Its protein product is CASSPGVGFMKTQYF. The chain links TRBV7-3 to TRBJ2-3, with a possible D match to TRBD2 (6 bases). In germline, CDR1 is SGHTA, CDR2 FQGTGA. V was cut by 5 bases and J by 9 bases, with 21 bases left in between. CDR3 length: 15 amino acids.

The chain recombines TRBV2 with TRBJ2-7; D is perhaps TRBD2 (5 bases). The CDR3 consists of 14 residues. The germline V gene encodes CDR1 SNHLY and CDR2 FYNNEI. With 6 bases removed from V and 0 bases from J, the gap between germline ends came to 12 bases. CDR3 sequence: CASSGVGLSYEQYF. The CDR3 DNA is TGTGCCAGCAGCGGGGTAGGACTCTCCTACGAGCAGTACTTC.

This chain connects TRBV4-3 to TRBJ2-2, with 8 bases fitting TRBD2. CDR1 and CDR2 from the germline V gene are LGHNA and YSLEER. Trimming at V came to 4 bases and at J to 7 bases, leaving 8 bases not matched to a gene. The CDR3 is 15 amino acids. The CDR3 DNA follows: TGCGCCAGCAGCCTCCTACGGACTAGCCTCGGGGAGCTGTTTTTT. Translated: CASSLLRTSLGELFF.

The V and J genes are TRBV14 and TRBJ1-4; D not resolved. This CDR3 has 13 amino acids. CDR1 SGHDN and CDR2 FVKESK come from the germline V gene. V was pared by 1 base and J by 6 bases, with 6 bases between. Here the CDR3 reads CASSQGIYEKLFF. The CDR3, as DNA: TGTGCCAGCAGCCAAGGGATTTATGAAAAACTGTTTTTT.

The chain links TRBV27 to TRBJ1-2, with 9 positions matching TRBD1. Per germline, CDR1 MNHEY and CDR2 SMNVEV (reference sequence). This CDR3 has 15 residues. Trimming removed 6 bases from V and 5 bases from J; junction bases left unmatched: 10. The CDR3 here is CASSIVFGTGYGYTF. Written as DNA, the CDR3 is TGTGCCAGCAGCATTGTCTTCGGGACAGGGTATGGCTACACCTTC.

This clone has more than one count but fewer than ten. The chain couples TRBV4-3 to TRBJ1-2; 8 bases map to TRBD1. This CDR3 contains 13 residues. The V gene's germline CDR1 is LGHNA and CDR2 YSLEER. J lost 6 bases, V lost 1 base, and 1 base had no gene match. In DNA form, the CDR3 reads TGCGCCAGCAGCCAAGTGACAGGGGATGGCTACACCTTC. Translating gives CASSQVTGDGYTF.

The CDR3 region is CASSSNSGGSEQFF. The CDR3 region has the DNA TGTGCCAGCAGCTCTAACTCAGGGGGCTCTGAGCAGTTCTTC. This chain uses TRBV7-2 with TRBJ2-1; 8 bases are a match to TRBD1. This CDR3 has 14 amino acids. The V segment lost 4 bases and the J segment 9 bases; nucleotides outside the gene matches: 8. Germline V CDR1 and CDR2: SGHTA, FQGNSA.

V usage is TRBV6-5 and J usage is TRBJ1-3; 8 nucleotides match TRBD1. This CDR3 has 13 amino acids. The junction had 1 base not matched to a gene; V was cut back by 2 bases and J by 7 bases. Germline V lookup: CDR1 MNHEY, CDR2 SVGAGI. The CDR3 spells CASSYTGGNTIYF. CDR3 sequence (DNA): TGTGCCAGCAGTTACACAGGGGGGAACACCATATATTTT.

CDR3 residues: CASRPGDLGEKLFF. The CDR3 nucleotides read TGCGCCAGCAGACCCGGGGACTTGGGGGAAAAACTGTTTTTT. This chain uses TRBV5-1 with TRBJ1-4, with D tentatively TRBD1 (5 bases). The CDR3 extends over 14 amino acids. The germline V and J ends were trimmed by 5 bases and 8 bases, with 16 bases remaining between them. Germline V gene lookup returns CDR1 SGHRS and CDR2 YFSETQ.

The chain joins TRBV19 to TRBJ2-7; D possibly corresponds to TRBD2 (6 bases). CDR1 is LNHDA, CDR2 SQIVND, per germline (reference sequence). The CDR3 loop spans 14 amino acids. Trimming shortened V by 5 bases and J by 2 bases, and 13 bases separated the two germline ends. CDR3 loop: CASSAVGGAYEQYF. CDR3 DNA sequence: TGTGCCAGTAGTGCCGTCGGGGGAGCCTACGAGCAGTACTTC.

CDR3 amino acids: CSVDQDGRSYNEQFF. The CDR3 region has the DNA TGCAGCGTAGATCAGGACGGTAGATCTTACAATGAGCAGTTCTTC. The chain joins TRBV29-1 to TRBJ2-1, with unresolved D. This CDR3 is built from 15 residues. Trimming removed 6 bases at V and 4 bases at J, with 19 bases between. Germline V gives CDR1 SQVTM, CDR2 ANQGSEA.

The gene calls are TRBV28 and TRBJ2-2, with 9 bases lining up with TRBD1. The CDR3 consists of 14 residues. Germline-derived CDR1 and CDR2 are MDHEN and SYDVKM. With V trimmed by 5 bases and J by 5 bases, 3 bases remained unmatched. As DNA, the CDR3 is TGTGCCAGCAGTACGGGACAGGGAACCGGGGAGCTGTTTTTT. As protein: CASSTGQGTGELFF.

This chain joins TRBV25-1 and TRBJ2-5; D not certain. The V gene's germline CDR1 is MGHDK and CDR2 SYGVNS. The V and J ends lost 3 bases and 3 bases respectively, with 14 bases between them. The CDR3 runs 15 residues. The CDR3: CASSDLRSVKETQYF. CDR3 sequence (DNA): TGTGCCAGCAGTGACCTCCGAAGCGTCAAAGAGACCCAGTACTTC.

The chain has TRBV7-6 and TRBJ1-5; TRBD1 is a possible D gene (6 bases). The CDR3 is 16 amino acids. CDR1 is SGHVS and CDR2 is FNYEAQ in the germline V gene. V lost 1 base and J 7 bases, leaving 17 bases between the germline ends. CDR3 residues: CASSLVFVSGEQPQHF. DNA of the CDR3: TGTGCCAGCAGCTTAGTCTTCGTATCAGGGGAGCAGCCCCAGCATTTT.

This CDR3 is CASSVPGKGTEAFF. DNA of the CDR3: TGTGCCAGCAGTGTGCCGGGAAAGGGGACTGAAGCTTTCTTT. J is TRBJ1-1 and V is TRBV25-1; weak D call: TRBD1 (5 bases). Germline V lookup: CDR1 MGHDK, CDR2 SYGVNS. Trimming took 4 bases from V and 5 from J, leaving 14 bases between them. The CDR3 covers 14 residues.

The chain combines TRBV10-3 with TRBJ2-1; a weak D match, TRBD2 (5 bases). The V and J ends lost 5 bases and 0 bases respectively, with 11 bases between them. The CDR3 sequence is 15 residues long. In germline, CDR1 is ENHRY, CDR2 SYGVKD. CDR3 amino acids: CAISSSTSSYNEQFF. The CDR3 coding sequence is TGTGCCATCAGTTCATCAACTAGCTCCTACAATGAGCAGTTCTTC.

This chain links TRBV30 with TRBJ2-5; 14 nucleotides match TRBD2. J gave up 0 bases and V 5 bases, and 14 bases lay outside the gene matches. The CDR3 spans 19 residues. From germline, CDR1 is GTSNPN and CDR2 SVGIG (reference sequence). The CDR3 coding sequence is TGTGCCTGGGGGGGGGACATTGGGACTAGCGGGAGCTACCAAGAGACCCAGTACTTC. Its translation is CAWGGDIGTSGSYQETQYF.